This is a list of T cell receptor beta chains from one sample in a study of T cell responses to AZD1222 COVID-19 vaccine. The assay was immunoSEQ multiplex PCR, and TCRdb's table has in-frame clones only and misses some. The repertoire holds about 110,000 clones, with around 86% as singletons. This specimen consisted of peripheral blood, obtained on day 0 of AZD1222 vaccination. The receptors shown here come from an adult in good health. The CDR3 runs from the conserved cysteine through the conserved F or W. D genes are given only for firm matches. Some rows mark clone size as missing; the rest say once, few, many or name a class of expanded clone.

D: NA; V: TRBV18; J: TRBJ2-2; size: once; DNA: TGTGCCAGCTCACTAACAGAGGTCGGGGAGCTGTTTTTT; CDR3: CASSLTEVGELFF
D: NA; V: TRBV4-1; J: TRBJ2-1; size: NA; DNA: TGCGCCAGCAGCCAAGGGGCAGGTTATAATGAGCAGTTCTTC; CDR3: CASSQGAGYNEQFF
D: NA; V: TRBV9; J: TRBJ2-3; size: NA; DNA: TGTGCCAGCAGCCCAGCTAGCGCTAGTAGCACAGATACGCAGTATTTT; CDR3: CASSPASASSTDTQYF
D: TRBD2; V: TRBV5-4; J: TRBJ2-3; size: NA; DNA: TGTGCCAGCAGCCCTAGCGGGGGGAGCACAGATACGCAGTATTTT; CDR3: CASSPSGGSTDTQYF
D: NA; V: TRBV4-1; J: TRBJ2-7; size: once; DNA: TGCGCCAGCAGCCCTCAGGGAGTCTCTTACGAGCAGTACTTC; CDR3: CASSPQGVSYEQYF
D: NA; V: TRBV11-2; J: TRBJ2-1; size: NA; DNA: TGTGCCAGCAGCTACGACCCGAGAGCGGAGCAGTTCTTC; CDR3: CASSYDPRAEQFF
D: NA; V: TRBV6-2/TRBV6-3; J: TRBJ1-2; size: NA; DNA: TGTGCCAGCAGTGACGGGTCCCCACGACTCTATGGCTACACCTTC; CDR3: CASSDGSPRLYGYTF
D: NA; V: TRBV4-1; J: TRBJ1-4; size: NA; DNA: TGCGCCAGCAGCCAAGTCGCGAGGCTTGAAAAACTGTTTTTT; CDR3: CASSQVARLEKLFF
D: NA; V: TRBV10-3; J: TRBJ2-3; size: NA; DNA: TGTGCCATCAGTGAGCTGAAGGGAACAGATACGCAGTATTTT; CDR3: CAISELKGTDTQYF
D: TRBD1; V: TRBV5-1; J: TRBJ1-1; size: once; DNA: TGCGCCAGCAGCTCCGGACAGGGCCTTGGGGCTTTCTTT; CDR3: CASSSGQGLGAFF
D: NA; V: TRBV19; J: TRBJ2-5; size: once; DNA: TGTGCCAGTAGTATCGGACAAGAGACCCAGTACTTC; CDR3: CASSIGQETQYF
D: TRBD1; V: TRBV19; J: TRBJ1-6; size: NA; DNA: TGTGCCAGTAGTTTGGACAGGGGGAATTCACCCCTCCACTTT; CDR3: CASSLDRGNSPLHF
D: NA; V: TRBV13; J: TRBJ2-7; size: NA; DNA: TGTGCCAGCAGCTTAGTTGGGGGGACCTACGAGCAGTACTTC; CDR3: CASSLVGGTYEQYF
D: NA; V: TRBV2; J: TRBJ1-2; size: few; DNA: TGTGCCAGCAGTGAAGGGGGTTCCAGAAGAAACTATGGCTACACCTTC; CDR3: CASSEGGSRRNYGYTF
D: TRBD2; V: TRBV27; J: TRBJ2-7; size: NA; DNA: TGTGCCAGCAGTCGACAAGCGGGAGAGCAGTACTTC; CDR3: CASSRQAGEQYF
D: NA; V: TRBV7-2; J: TRBJ2-7; size: NA; DNA: TGTGCCAGCAGCTTATGGTACACTGGCTCCTACGAGCAGTACTTC; CDR3: CASSLWYTGSYEQYF
D: TRBD2; V: TRBV12-5; J: TRBJ2-5; size: NA; DNA: TGTGCTAGTGGTTTGGTAACTAGCGGGGGTACATGGACCCAGTACTTC; CDR3: CASGLVTSGGTWTQYF
D: NA; V: TRBV19; J: TRBJ1-1; size: NA; DNA: TGTGCCAGTAGTATTGGAGTGGTAGAAGCTTTCTTT; CDR3: CASSIGVVEAFF
D: NA; V: TRBV24-1; J: TRBJ2-5; size: NA; DNA: TGTGCCCCTCAGACAGCCCGACGGGCCCAGTACTTC; CDR3: CAPQTARRAQYF
D: NA; V: TRBV5-1; J: TRBJ2-1; size: NA; DNA: TGCGCCAGCAGCACCCGGGACTTCCCCAATGAGCAGTTCTTC; CDR3: CASSTRDFPNEQFF
D: NA; V: TRBV5-4; J: TRBJ1-1; size: NA; DNA: TGTGCCAGCAGCTTGCTGCCGGGGAACACTGAAGCTTTCTTT; CDR3: CASSLLPGNTEAFF
D: TRBD1; V: TRBV4-1; J: TRBJ1-2; size: NA; DNA: TGCGCCAGCAGCCAAGGGGGCGGGACAGGGGGCGCAATGTATGGCTACACCTTC; CDR3: CASSQGGGTGGAMYGYTF
D: TRBD2; V: TRBV7-2; J: TRBJ2-1; size: NA; DNA: TGTGCCAGCAGCCCGTACGGGGGGGCCGGCAATGAGCAGTTCTTC; CDR3: CASSPYGGAGNEQFF
D: TRBD1; V: TRBV5-1; J: TRBJ2-3; size: once; DNA: TGCGCCAGCCGCGCAGGGACAGACACAGATACGCAGTATTTT; CDR3: CASRAGTDTDTQYF
D: NA; V: TRBV6-5; J: TRBJ2-3; size: NA; DNA: TGTGCCAGCAGACCACGGGGGGCCTACACAGATACGCAGTATTTT; CDR3: CASRPRGAYTDTQYF
D: TRBD2; V: TRBV19; J: TRBJ2-7; size: once; DNA: TGTGCCAGTAGTGGCGGGACTAGCCGGTACGAGCAGTACTTC; CDR3: CASSGGTSRYEQYF
D: TRBD1; V: TRBV3-1/TRBV3-2; J: TRBJ2-7; size: NA; DNA: TGTGCCAGCAGCCAATCCGACAGGGGTGGCTCCTACGAGCAGTACTTC; CDR3: CASSQSDRGGSYEQYF
D: NA; V: TRBV19; J: TRBJ2-2; size: NA; DNA: TGTGCCAGTAGTAGGCGGGAAGTAGGGGACACCGGGGAGCTGTTTTTT; CDR3: CASSRREVGDTGELFF
D: NA; V: TRBV5-1; J: TRBJ1-1; size: NA; DNA: TGCGCCAGCACCCTACAGGGCTCGAACACTGAAGCTTTCTTT; CDR3: CASTLQGSNTEAFF
D: NA; V: TRBV5-1; J: TRBJ2-5; size: NA; DNA: TGCGCCAGCAGCTTGGCGTCAGAGACCCAGTACTTC; CDR3: CASSLASETQYF
D: TRBD2; V: TRBV7-6; J: TRBJ2-1; size: NA; DNA: TGTGCCAGCAGCTTAGAGTCGGGACTACCCAATGAGCAGTTCTTC; CDR3: CASSLESGLPNEQFF
D: TRBD1; V: TRBV9; J: TRBJ1-1; size: NA; DNA: TGTGCCAGCAGCGTAAAAGGACAGGGTGGCACTGAAGCTTTCTTT; CDR3: CASSVKGQGGTEAFF